These T cell receptor beta chains were read from a single sample in a study of CD8+CD57+ T cells in acquired aplastic anemia. From the reads, TCRdb called clonotypes with MiXCR, one entry per CDR3 protein. The sample yields under 200,000 distinct CDR3 sequences, roughly 45% seen once. Specimen: sorted CD4+, CD8+, or CD8+CD57+ T cells (not recorded which) from PBMCs. The source of these receptors is a human donor in good health. The conserved cysteine and the conserved F or W are not part of the CDR3 here.

TRBV19	TRBJ1-1	ASSLGQINTEAF
TRBV27	TRBJ2-5	ASSATGKETQY
TRBV20-1	TRBJ1-1	SARVGDTEAF
TRBV20-1	TRBJ2-1	SARGGPAYNEQF
TRBV2	TRBJ2-1	ASSDLGGSVHNEQF
TRBV7-3	TRBJ2-2	ASRQGRHTGELF
TRBV24-1	TRBJ2-5	AISSTGGQETQY
TRBV25-1	TRBJ2-2	ASSGWTGVSGELF
TRBV19	TRBJ1-4	ASSALGLANEKLF
TRBV19	TRBJ1-5	ASRQGLSNQPQH
TRBV25-1	TRBJ2-7	ASSESGSSSYEQY
TRBV10-2	TRBJ2-5	ASRGPQETQY
TRBV7-3	TRBJ2-3	ASSHDGGSDTQY
TRBV28	TRBJ1-2	ASMPGMGSRGVYT
TRBV28	TRBJ2-7	ASSPGPGREQY
TRBV7-3	TRBJ2-2	ASSGHRLGTGELF
TRBV11-1	TRBJ2-1	ASSIRLANNNEQF
TRBV6-1	TRBJ2-3	ASRWGQNTDTQY
TRBV12-3/TRBV12-4	TRBJ2-1	ASRTGTSGYNEQF
TRBV2	TRBJ1-6	ASSELGTFKDSLLH
TRBV29-1	TRBJ1-1	SAQIGRVNTEAS
TRBV19	TRBJ2-2	ASSMGGTGSAGELF
TRBV6-5	TRBJ2-2	ASSYSGRPNTGGLF
TRBV11-1	TRBJ2-2	ASSLKDLPLAGANTGELF
TRBV13	TRBJ2-5	ASSFVSDGMGETQY